This TCR beta chain comes out of a study of beta chain features in type 1 diabetes. The CDR3 has 15 amino acids. The germline V gene has CDR1 SGHTA and CDR2 FQGNSA. V lost 5 bases to trimming and J lost 6 bases, with 18 bases between them. Points from the study as a whole: Moderately but significantly shorter TCRB CDR3s were found in Type 1 diabetes patients in all four CD4+ subsets.

Investigators reverse transcribed all isolated RNA, so they sequenced expressed TCRB transcripts. The table came from immunoSEQ multiplex PCR; TCRdb's copy has only in-frame clones and leaves some out. The sample carries approximately 250,000 clones, roughly 17% recorded once. This clone has more than one count but fewer than ten. Its antigen is not known. The sequenced sample was naive CD4+ T cells from blood. This receptor was obtained from a man in his thirties or forties with type 1 diabetes. The rearrangement joins TRBV7-2 to TRBJ2-3; D remains ambiguous. The CDR3: CASSLDPHSRDTQYF. The DNA of the CDR3 is TGTGCCAGCAGCCTAGACCCACACTCTAGGGATACGCAGTATTTT.